Each of the 18 T cell receptor beta chains below was sequenced from the same sample in a study of T cell changes during pregnancy in multiple sclerosis (dated by TCRdb to about 2019). Library method: the immunoSEQ multiplex PCR assay. Imported from immuneACCESS, the table was reduced by TCRdb to in-frame sequences with V and J called. These copies leave out some clones; in studies compared against another copy, an unresolved V gene accounts for under half, and the cause of the remainder is not known. For this sample there are tens of thousands of clones; under 95% appear just once. Of the sample, roughly 1.4% is held by the ten largest clones. Sequenced here: peripheral blood, sampled in the third trimester of pregnancy. These receptors were collected from a female donor in good health, enrolled as a control in a pregnancy study.

The chain employs TRBV27 and TRBJ1-1; D gene unclear. The V and J ends lost 5 bases and 6 bases respectively, with 16 bases between them. Germline V CDR1 and CDR2: MNHEY, SMNVEV (reference sequence). The CDR3 is 14 amino acids. The CDR3 spells CASSKLGPSAEAFF. The CDR3 DNA is TGTGCCAGCAGTAAACTAGGTCCCTCGGCTGAAGCTTTCTTT.

The V gene is TRBV9, the J gene TRBJ1-5, with D hard to call. V lost 3 bases and J 0 bases, leaving 10 bases between the germline ends. Germline V gene data show CDR1 as SGDLS and CDR2 as YYNGEE. The length of the CDR3 is 15 residues. This chain's CDR3 is CASSASVNSNQPQHF. The CDR3 DNA follows: TGTGCCAGCAGCGCATCAGTCAATAGCAATCAGCCCCAGCATTTT.

The chain joins TRBV27 to TRBJ2-7; 10 bases fit TRBD1. V lost 5 bases and J lost 3; bases outside the gene matches: 7. Germline CDR1 is MNHEY and CDR2 is SMNVEV (reference sequence). This CDR3 comprises 15 residues. The CDR3 DNA is TGTGCCAGCAGTCTAACCGGGACAGGGGTCTACGAGCAGTACTTC. It yields the protein CASSLTGTGVYEQYF.

The rearrangement uses TRBV5-4 and TRBJ1-2; 10 bases align to TRBD1. The V and J ends lost 2 bases and 6 bases, in that order; junction bases with no gene match: 7. CDR3 length: 15 residues. CDR1 is SGHNT, CDR2 YYREEE, per germline (reference sequence). The CDR3 spells CASSLPRDRGDGYTF. The CDR3 coding sequence is TGTGCCAGCAGCTTACCCCGGGACAGGGGAGATGGCTACACCTTC.

The J gene is TRBJ2-7, the V gene TRBV6-5; D possibly corresponds to TRBD1 (6 bases). CDR1 and CDR2 (germline): MNHEY, SVGAGI. This CDR3 has 15 residues. The ends were cut back, 2 bases at V and 2 bases at J, with 13 bases in the middle. Here the CDR3 DNA reads TGTGCCAGCAGTTACCGAGGGGGAGCCCCCTACGAGCAGTACTTC. This codes for CASSYRGGAPYEQYF.

CDR3 protein: CASSLAPTGDRRSEAFF. The CDR3 nucleotides are TGTGCCAGCAGCTTAGCCCCGACAGGGGATCGGCGCTCTGAAGCTTTCTTT. The chain recombines TRBV7-2 with TRBJ1-1; 8 bases are a match to TRBD1. Trimming removed 0 bases from V and 6 bases from J; junction bases left unmatched: 12. From germline, CDR1 is SGHTA and CDR2 FQGNSA. CDR3 size: 17 residues.

The V call is TRBV5-1, the J call TRBJ1-6; D possibly corresponds to TRBD1 (6 bases). Trimming pared 4 bases from V and 11 bases from J, leaving 10 bases between. The CDR3 covers 12 residues. Germline-derived CDR1 and CDR2 are SGHRS and YFSETQ. The CDR3 nucleotides read TGCGCCAGCAGCCTCAGGGGTACACCCCTCCACTTT. This gives the protein CASSLRGTPLHF.

The chain links TRBV5-4 to TRBJ1-2; no clear D gene. The CDR3 extends over 15 amino acids. V was shortened by 0 bases and J by 1 base, with 10 bases between the two germline ends. The germline gives CDR1 SGHNT, CDR2 YYREEE (reference sequence). The DNA for the CDR3 is TGTGCCAGCAGCTTGGGCGGCGATAATAACTATGGCTACACCTTC. Translating gives CASSLGGDNNYGYTF.

The chain is built from TRBV18 and TRBJ2-1; 7 nucleotides align to TRBD2. V shed 2 bases and J 3 bases; nucleotides not matched to a gene: 1. The germline gives CDR1 KGHSH, CDR2 LQKENI. The CDR3 is made up of 14 amino acids. The CDR3 DNA sequence: TGTGCCAGCTCACCAGGGGACTACTACAATGAGCAGTTCTTC. This codes for CASSPGDYYNEQFF.

V usage is TRBV6-1 and J usage is TRBJ2-7; D not certain. Germline V lookup: CDR1 MNHNS, CDR2 SASEGT. V was pared by 5 bases and J by 2 bases, with 13 bases between. The CDR3 has 14 residues. CDR3 protein: CASSIERRAYEQYF. In DNA form, the CDR3 reads TGTGCCAGCAGTATCGAGAGGCGAGCCTACGAGCAGTACTTC.

The genes are TRBV5-6 and TRBJ2-3; D is uncertain. This CDR3 contains 12 residues. The V gene lost 6 bases and the J gene lost 4 bases, with 9 bases spanning the gap. The germline V gene encodes CDR1 SGHDT and CDR2 YYEEEE. The CDR3 sequence: CASNPGSDTQYF. CDR3 sequence (DNA): TGTGCCAGCAACCCAGGTTCAGATACGCAGTATTTT. Using reference TRBV5-6 and TRBJ2-3 for the parts outside the CDR3, the full variable domain is DAGVTQSPTHLIKTRGQQVTLRCSPKSGHDTVSWYQQALGQGPQFIFQYYEEEERQRGNFPDRFSGHQFPNYSSELNVNALLLGDSALYLCASNPGSDTQYFGPGTRLTVL.

V and J are TRBV7-3 and TRBJ2-7, with no clear D. Trimming removed 8 bases at V and 1 base at J, with 12 bases between. From germline, CDR1 is SGHTA and CDR2 FQGTGA. The CDR3 is 13 residues long. CDR3 sequence (DNA): TGTGCCAGCCAAATCGACATATCCTACGAGCAGTACTTC. This sequence encodes CASQIDISYEQYF. Based on the CDR3 plus reference TRBV7-3 and TRBJ2-7, the full variable domain is GAGVSQTPSNKVTEKGKYVELRCDPISGHTALYWYRQSLGQGPEFLIYFQGTGAADDSGLPNDRFFAVRPEGSVSTLKIQRTERGDSAVYLCASQIDISYEQYFGPGTRLTVT.

V gene TRBV28 combines with J gene TRBJ2-7, with D tentatively TRBD2 (6 bases). V shed 4 bases and J shed 0 bases, with 7 bases lying between them. Germline lookup yields CDR1 MDHEN and CDR2 SYDVKM. This CDR3 has 13 residues. CDR3 residues: CASSWRGSYEQYF. The CDR3 DNA reads TGTGCCAGCAGTTGGCGGGGCTCCTACGAGCAGTACTTC.

The rearrangement joins TRBV2 to TRBJ2-7; the match to TRBD2 covers 7 bases. Germline lookup yields CDR1 SNHLY and CDR2 FYNNEI. V shed 8 bases and J 4 bases; nucleotides not matched to a gene: 11. The CDR3 consists of 14 residues. CDR3 in DNA: TGTGCCAGCGGACCAGGGAGCGGGGTTTACGAGCAGTACTTC. It codes for CASGPGSGVYEQYF. The variable domain in full, with the rest retrieved from reference TRBV2 and TRBJ2-7, is EPEVTQTPSHQVTQMGQEVILRCVPISNHLYFYWYRQILGQKVEFLVSFYNNEISEKSEIFDDQFSVERPDGSNFTLKIRSTKLEDSAMYFCASGPGSGVYEQYFGPGTRLTVT.

Only one count was recorded for this clone. The chain joins TRBV29-1 to TRBJ1-2; possible D gene TRBD1, 6 bases. Germline V gene data show CDR1 as SQVTM and CDR2 as ANQGSEA. The V end lost 2 bases, the J end lost 7 bases, and 14 bases lay between the germline ends. CDR3 length: 13 amino acids. Written as DNA, the CDR3 is TGCAGCGTTGAAATCCGGGGGGCGGGTGGCTACACCTTC. Its translation is CSVEIRGAGGYTF.

The gene calls are TRBV7-2 and TRBJ2-3; TRBD2 agrees at 7 bases. V shed 5 bases and J 8 bases; nucleotides not matched to a gene: 13. In germline, CDR1 is SGHTA, CDR2 FQGNSA. This CDR3 spans 15 amino acids. The CDR3 nucleotides read TGTGCCAGCAGCCTTAGAGGGAGCGGGGAGGGTACGCAGTATTTT. This translates into CASSLRGSGEGTQYF.

The chain is built from TRBV5-5 and TRBJ1-5; D not certain. With 0 bases removed from V and 7 bases from J, the gap between germline ends came to 8 bases. CDR1 SGHKS and CDR2 YYEKEE come from the germline V gene (reference sequence). This CDR3 region has 13 residues. CDR3 sequence reads: CASSLAGGQPQHF. The CDR3 region has the DNA TGTGCCAGCAGCTTGGCGGGTGGCCAGCCCCAGCATTTT.

The sample holds a few counts of this clone. The chain recombines TRBV5-6 with TRBJ1-1, with TRBD1 matching 10 bases. V lost 4 bases to trimming and J lost 6 bases; unmatched junction nucleotides: 6. The CDR3 has 14 residues. Germline lookup yields CDR1 SGHDT and CDR2 YYEEEE. The CDR3 sequence: CASSGDRGLAEAFF. CDR3 in DNA: TGTGCCAGCAGCGGGGACAGGGGTTTGGCTGAAGCTTTCTTT.